The 32 T cell receptor beta chains presented below share a single source sample, sequenced in a study of cytomegalovirus exposure and HLA in healthy donors. The PCR had 60 Vbeta and 13 Jbeta primers. Repertoires were generated with immunoSEQ multiplex PCR, while TCRdb's copy carries only in-frame clones and drops some. Altogether 110,000 or so clones are present, 65% to 90% being singletons, with the ten largest covering more than 2%. The sequencing sample was made of PBMCs. The receptors come from a woman aged 25 to 39 in good health and CMV-seronegative.

The rearrangement uses TRBV7-9 and TRBJ1-5; no definite D call. CDR1 SEHNR and CDR2 FQNEAQ come from the germline V gene (reference sequence). The CDR3 has 13 amino acids. The germline V and J ends were trimmed by 1 base and 6 bases, with 7 bases remaining between them. The CDR3 sequence is CASSLESGQPQHF. In DNA form, the CDR3 reads TGTGCCAGCAGCTTAGAGTCCGGTCAGCCCCAGCATTTT.

In its sample, this clone was seen once. The chain is built from TRBV6-5 and TRBJ2-1, with TRBD2 as a possible D gene (5 bases). The V end lost 7 bases, the J end lost 7 bases, and 11 bases lay between the germline ends. This CDR3 is built from 12 residues. Germline CDR1 MNHEY, CDR2 SVGAGI. CDR3 in DNA: TGTGCCAGCACTACGAGGGCGAATGAGCAGTTCTTC. It codes for CASTTRANEQFF.

J is TRBJ2-2 and V is TRBV18, with 11 bases aligning to TRBD2. The CDR3 covers 17 residues. V lost 0 bases to trimming and J lost 2 bases; unmatched junction nucleotides: 2. Per the germline V gene, CDR1 is KGHSH and CDR2 is LQKENI. CDR3 amino acids: CASSPPGLAVNTGELFF. CDR3 coding DNA: TGTGCCAGCTCACCACCGGGACTAGCGGTTAACACCGGGGAGCTGTTTTTT.

This rearrangement joins TRBV18 to TRBJ2-2; D gene unclear. Trimming removed 2 bases at V and 4 bases at J, with 14 bases between. Germline V lookup: CDR1 KGHSH, CDR2 LQKENI. The CDR3 has 16 amino acids. CDR3 sequence (DNA): TGTGCCAGCTCACCAAACGCGGTTCGGGTCACCGGGGAGCTGTTTTTT. Translated, it gives CASSPNAVRVTGELFF. Looking up the rest from reference TRBV18 and TRBJ2-2 gives the full variable domain: NAGVMQNPRHLVRRRGQEARLRCSPMKGHSHVYWYRQLPEEGLKFMVYLQKENIIDESGMPKERFSAEFPKEGPSILRIQQVVRGDSAAYFCASSPNAVRVTGELFFGEGSRLTVL.

The rearrangement links TRBV28 to TRBJ1-3, with D uncertain. Trimming cost V 6 bases and J 4 bases, with 16 bases left between them. The CDR3 covers 15 residues. Germline CDR1 reads MDHEN; CDR2 reads SYDVKM. CDR3 amino acids: CASSGTPGLGNTIYF. The CDR3 coding sequence is TGTGCCAGCAGCGGTACCCCCGGTCTGGGAAACACCATATATTTT.

The V call is TRBV7-3, the J call TRBJ1-6; no firm D call. Germline V gene lookup returns CDR1 SGHTA and CDR2 FQGTGA. The length of the CDR3 is 13 residues. V dropped 4 bases and J dropped 8 bases, with 9 bases sitting between them. DNA for the CDR3: TGTGCCAGCAGCTCATACAGAGATTCACCCCTCCACTTT. Its protein product is CASSSYRDSPLHF.

The chain is built from TRBV7-2 and TRBJ1-1, with 8 positions matching TRBD1. The CDR3 spans 15 residues. Losses at the gene ends were 1 base for V and 3 bases for J; bases not matched to a gene: 4. Germline CDR1 SGHTA, CDR2 FQGNSA. CDR3 protein: CASSLGAGGHTEAFF. CDR3 coding DNA: TGTGCCAGCAGCTTAGGGGCAGGGGGCCACACTGAAGCTTTCTTT.

The chain links TRBV7-2 to TRBJ2-1; 8 positions agree with TRBD1. This CDR3 region has 14 residues. Germline V lookup: CDR1 SGHTA, CDR2 FQGNSA. V lost 5 bases to trimming and J lost 6 bases; unmatched junction nucleotides: 6. Here the CDR3 DNA reads TGTGCCAGCAGCCCCGGCAGGGGGCTCAATGAGCAGTTCTTC. This codes for CASSPGRGLNEQFF.

This chain's CDR3 is CASSQAVVWTSLAETQYF. For the CDR3, the DNA is TGTGCCAGCAGCCAAGCCGTTGTCTGGACTAGCCTGGCCGAGACCCAGTACTTC. The chain joins TRBV14 to TRBJ2-5, with 8 bases matching TRBD2. The ends lost 1 base at V and 5 bases at J; junction bases unmatched: 15. Germline loops: CDR1 SGHDN, CDR2 FVKESK. The CDR3 extends over 18 amino acids.

The chain combines TRBV5-4 with TRBJ1-2; a weak D match, TRBD1 (5 bases). V dropped 4 bases and J dropped 7 bases, with 26 bases sitting between them. This CDR3 contains 17 residues. Germline CDR1 and CDR2: SGHNT and YYREEE (reference sequence). The CDR3: CASSPYRSAGDSSGYTF. CDR3 DNA sequence: TGTGCCAGCAGCCCTTACAGGTCGGCAGGCGATTCCAGTGGCTACACCTTC.

The J gene is TRBJ2-1, the V gene TRBV18; 8 bases agree with TRBD2. The CDR3 totals 12 residues. Germline CDR1 KGHSH, CDR2 LQKENI. The trim removed 6 bases at V and 15 bases at J, leaving 10 bases unmatched. In nucleotides, the CDR3 is TGTGCCAGCTCCCAGGGACTAGGGCAGGGGTTCTTC. Translated: CASSQGLGQGFF.

The chain carries TRBV2 and TRBJ1-4; possibly TRBD1 for D (5 bases). Germline CDR1 is SNHLY and CDR2 is FYNNEI. CDR3 size: 14 residues. The ends were cut back, 5 bases at V and 6 bases at J, with 13 bases in the middle. CDR3 sequence reads: CASSIRGGYEKLFF. In DNA, the CDR3 is TGTGCCAGCAGTATAAGGGGCGGATATGAAAAACTGTTTTTT. Full variable domain (outside the CDR3, taken from reference TRBV2 and TRBJ1-4): EPEVTQTPSHQVTQMGQEVILRCVPISNHLYFYWYRQILGQKVEFLVSFYNNEISEKSEIFDDQFSVERPDGSNFTLKIRSTKLEDSAMYFCASSIRGGYEKLFFGSGTQLSVL.

This chain uses TRBV11-2 with TRBJ2-7; a possible D gene is TRBD1 (5 bases). Germline V gene lookup returns CDR1 SGHAT and CDR2 FQNNGV. The CDR3 extends over 12 amino acids. V lost 3 bases to trimming and J lost 6 bases, with 9 bases between them. For the CDR3, the DNA is TGTGCCAGCAGCTTTTACAGGACCGAGCAGTACTTC. It yields the protein CASSFYRTEQYF. Combining the CDR3 with reference TRBV11-2 and TRBJ2-7 gives the whole variable domain EAGVAQSPRYKIIEKRQSVAFWCNPISGHATLYWYQQILGQGPKLLIQFQNNGVVDDSQLPKDRFSAERLKGVDSTLKIQPAKLEDSAVYLCASSFYRTEQYFGPGTRLTVT.

The rearrangement joins TRBV30 to TRBJ2-1, with a possible D match to TRBD2 (6 bases). From germline, CDR1 is GTSNPN and CDR2 SVGIG (reference sequence). The CDR3 is 15 amino acids. V lost 1 base and J lost 4, with 14 bases in between. The CDR3, as DNA: TGTGCCTGGAGTGGGGGTAGCGGACCTTACAATGAGCAGTTCTTC. It codes for CAWSGGSGPYNEQFF.

This clone was observed a few times. This sequence joins TRBV11-3 and TRBJ2-3, with D possibly TRBD1 on 6 matching bases. The CDR3 is 14 amino acids. V was trimmed by 8 bases and J by 0 bases, leaving 12 bases between them. Germline loops: CDR1 SGHNT, CDR2 YENEEA. Here the CDR3 reads CASGVTGSTDTQYF. The CDR3 DNA follows: TGTGCCAGCGGAGTGACAGGTAGCACAGATACGCAGTATTTT.

This clone has only one observation. The chain is built from TRBV7-9 and TRBJ2-5, with a weak D call TRBD2 (6 bases). V gave up 3 bases and J gave up 3 bases, with 11 bases separating them. The CDR3 consists of 14 residues. Germline values: CDR1 SEHNR, CDR2 FQNEAQ (reference sequence). CDR3 region: CASSLEGREETQYF. CDR3 coding DNA: TGTGCCAGCAGCTTGGAGGGCCGGGAAGAGACCCAGTACTTC.

The chain carries TRBV6-5 and TRBJ2-2; tentatively, D is TRBD2 (5 bases). Trimming took 2 bases from V and 5 from J, leaving 15 bases between them. CDR1 and CDR2 from the germline V gene are MNHEY and SVGAGI. The CDR3 extends over 16 amino acids. This CDR3 is CASSYQFGGPTGELFF. CDR3 sequence (DNA): TGTGCCAGCAGTTACCAGTTTGGCGGGCCGACCGGGGAGCTGTTTTTT.

The chain links TRBV18 to TRBJ1-1; the D is unclear. This CDR3 is built from 16 residues. V was cut by 3 bases and J by 6 bases, with 20 bases left in between. Germline CDR1 is KGHSH and CDR2 is LQKENI. CDR3 region: CASSPAGGSVKAEAFF. The CDR3 region has the DNA TGTGCCAGCTCACCGGCAGGAGGATCGGTCAAGGCTGAAGCTTTCTTT.

This clone appeared a few times. This chain uses TRBV6-6 with TRBJ2-5; D is possibly TRBD1 (5 bases). This CDR3 comprises 15 residues. Germline CDR1 is MNHNY and CDR2 is SVGAGI (reference sequence). V was cut by 5 bases and J by 5 bases, with 18 bases left in between. CDR3 sequence reads: CASSPGPSAGETQYF. The DNA for the CDR3 is TGTGCCAGCAGTCCCGGACCCTCAGCAGGGGAGACCCAGTACTTC.

The chain couples TRBV30 to TRBJ1-6; 7 bases agree with TRBD1. In germline, CDR1 is GTSNPN, CDR2 SVGIG (reference sequence). Trimming at V came to 5 bases and at J to 10 bases, leaving 8 bases not matched to a gene. This CDR3 is 13 amino acids long. The CDR3 protein is CAWQQGRESPLHF. CDR3 coding DNA: TGTGCCTGGCAACAGGGGCGGGAATCACCCCTCCACTTT.

CDR3 in DNA: TGTGCCTGGAGTTTAGGAGAAACCGGGGAGCTGTTTTTT. Amino acid sequence: CAWSLGETGELFF. The V gene is TRBV30, the J gene TRBJ2-2; D uncertain. CDR3 length: 13 amino acids. Germline lookup yields CDR1 GTSNPN and CDR2 SVGIG (reference sequence). Between the trimmed V and J ends, which lost 2 bases and 5 bases, there was a span of 9 bases.

The rearrangement uses TRBV6-1 and TRBJ1-1; 9 bases are shared with TRBD1. The V and J ends lost 7 bases and 4 bases, in that order; junction bases with no gene match: 7. The CDR3 covers 14 residues. Germline values: CDR1 MNHNS, CDR2 SASEGT. The CDR3 DNA reads as TGTGCCAGCAATCGGGACAGGGTGGTCACTGAAGCTTTCTTT. Translating it yields CASNRDRVVTEAFF.

As for this clone: One end of the junction does not line up with germline, which may come from a read error. The genes are TRBV7-7 and TRBJ1-3, with D unresolved. CDR1 is SSHAT, CDR2 FNYEAQ, per germline (reference sequence). This CDR3 is built from 15 residues. CDR3 protein: CASSLGPDSGNTIYF. The CDR3 DNA is TGTGCTAGCAGCTTAGGGCCAGACTCTGGAAACACCATATATTTT.

V usage is TRBV15 and J usage is TRBJ2-1; no clear D gene. The germline V gene has CDR1 LNHNV and CDR2 YYDKDF (reference sequence). The length of the CDR3 is 13 residues. The V and J ends lost 0 bases and 8 bases respectively, with 8 bases between them. The CDR3 DNA follows: TGTGCCACCAGCAGAGATCCTTTCCATGAGCAGTTCTTC. Its protein is CATSRDPFHEQFF.

The CDR3 DNA reads TGTGCCAGCGGATGGAGGGGCTACGAGCAGTACTTC. It translates to CASGWRGYEQYF. V gene TRBV6-5 combines with J gene TRBJ2-7, with a tentative D call TRBD2 (6 bases). The V end was cut by 8 bases, the J end by 3 bases, with 11 bases between. Per germline, CDR1 MNHEY and CDR2 SVGAGI. This CDR3 spans 12 amino acids.

This chain links TRBV6-1 with TRBJ1-4; maybe TRBD1 (6 bases). The CDR3 has 14 residues. Trimming stripped 7 bases from V and 8 bases from J, with 17 bases between. CDR1 is MNHNS and CDR2 is SASEGT in the germline V gene. The chain's CDR3 is CASKTGRGGEKLFF. The CDR3 DNA reads as TGTGCCAGCAAAACCGGCCGAGGGGGAGAAAAACTGTTTTTT.

This rearrangement joins TRBV23-1 to TRBJ1-2; possible D gene TRBD1, 5 bases. TRBV23-1 is labeled an ORF, and its function is uncertain. The CDR3 is made up of 13 amino acids. The ends were cut back, 6 bases at V and 7 bases at J, with 15 bases in the middle. DNA of the CDR3: TGCGCCAGCAGGCAGGGTACGAATTTTGGCTACACCTTC. It specifies CASRQGTNFGYTF.

This clone was seen only once. The chain uses TRBV29-1 and TRBJ1-1, with a tentative D call TRBD1 (6 bases). This CDR3 contains 14 residues. With 5 bases removed from V and 1 base from J, the gap between germline ends came to 14 bases. Germline CDR1 reads SQVTM; CDR2 reads ANQGSEA. CDR3 amino acids: CSVTYPTGNTEAFF. The CDR3 DNA sequence: TGCAGCGTTACATACCCGACAGGGAACACTGAAGCTTTCTTT.

The chain carries TRBV11-3 and TRBJ2-2, with TRBD1 matching over 7 bases. The V and J ends lost 1 base and 3 bases, in that order; junction bases with no gene match: 11. The length of the CDR3 is 18 residues. Germline V gene lookup returns CDR1 SGHNT and CDR2 YENEEA. The CDR3 region is CASSLGGGWGTDTGELFF. The CDR3 nucleotides read TGTGCCAGCAGCTTAGGTGGTGGATGGGGGACAGACACCGGGGAGCTGTTTTTT.

The chain is built from TRBV5-4 and TRBJ2-7, with TRBD2 matching over 13 bases. After removal of 2 bases from V and 6 bases from J, the junction contained 5 bases not matched to a gene. The CDR3 is made up of 15 amino acids. Germline loops: CDR1 SGHNT, CDR2 YYREEE (reference sequence). The CDR3, as DNA: TGTGCCAGCAGCTTAAGGACTAGCGGGAGTGGCGAGCAGTACTTC. Residues: CASSLRTSGSGEQYF.

In its sample, this clone was seen a few times. V is TRBV29-1 and J is TRBJ2-1; 12 nucleotides align to TRBD2. The V and J ends lost 4 bases and 4 bases, in that order; junction bases with no gene match: 2. CDR3 size: 14 residues. The germline gives CDR1 SQVTM, CDR2 ANQGSEA. This CDR3 reads CSVGGTSGYNEQFF. As DNA, the CDR3 is TGCAGCGTTGGGGGGACTAGCGGGTACAATGAGCAGTTCTTC.

The rearrangement links TRBV4-3 to TRBJ2-3; possibly TRBD1 for D (5 bases). Germline CDR1 and CDR2: LGHNA and YSLEER. V was trimmed by 1 base and J by 1 base, leaving 15 bases between them. The CDR3 runs to 17 residues. This CDR3 is CASSQGPMWGGTDTQYF. The CDR3 coding sequence is TGCGCCAGCAGCCAAGGGCCCATGTGGGGCGGCACAGATACGCAGTATTTT.